This record covers a single T cell receptor beta chain. The CDR3 contains 13 residues. Germline V gene sequence: CDR1 MNHEY, CDR2 SMNVEV (reference sequence). V gave up 10 bases and J gave up 6 bases, with 18 bases separating them. TCRdb's copy holds only in-frame clones and misses some; the assay was immunoSEQ multiplex PCR. The table records some 150,000 clones, 85% of them present only once. This sample is drawn from a study of blood T cell repertoires in COVID-19. The clonotype was recovered from a man aged 35 to 55 with acute or convalescent COVID-19. Sequenced material: peripheral blood. The chain links TRBV27 to TRBJ1-1; unclear D gene. As DNA, the CDR3 is TGTGCCACCTCACTCCTGTATCGCTCTGAAGCTTTCTTT. The encoded protein is CATSLLYRSEAFF.